This T cell receptor (beta chain) was identified in a study of radiation and T cells in renal cell carcinoma. Germline CDR1 is SGHVS and CDR2 is FQNEAQ. The CDR3 is 17 amino acids. V lost 5 bases and J lost 4; bases outside the gene matches: 15. Indicated time point: blood 4 weeks post-SBRT, at nephrectomy. Treatment here: 15 Gy SBRT to primary tumor, nephrectomy 4 weeks later. Assay used: immunoSEQ multiplex PCR; TCRdb lists only in-frame clones, some missing. Of about 86,000 clones in the sample, around 81% were seen once. The source material was blood, sampled from a patient whose treatment included radiotherapy and nephrectomy. The clonotype was recovered from a man aged 50 or older with renal cell carcinoma. The chain combines TRBV7-8 with TRBJ2-5, with 8 positions matching TRBD2. The CDR3 loop reads CASSTTGAGGFAETQYF. The CDR3 DNA is TGTGCCAGCAGCACCACGGGTGCGGGGGGCTTTGCAGAGACCCAGTACTTC.